This T cell receptor beta chain came from a study of cytomegalovirus exposure and HLA in healthy donors. General study results and limits: TCR beta chain V- and J-gene trimming was linked, in a later analysis, to a missense variant in DCLRE1C. Earlier findings revealed that most TCR beta V segments proved productive either about 90% or about 30% of the time.

A note on this clone: What it recognizes is unknown.

It was with 60 Vbeta and 13 Jbeta primers that the PCR ran. Per the original methods: It was a later analysis that counted tens of millions of unique TCR beta chains, of which some 9.9 million were shared. Profiling relied on immunoSEQ multiplex PCR, and the TCRdb table lists in-frame clones only, not all of them. The V and J calls and clone size were taken over from that table, and D and trimming were inferred from the DNA. The data contain about 150,000 clones, more than 60% of them singletons. Sequences were obtained from PBMCs. This TCR came from a man aged 18 to 35 in good health and CMV-seropositive.

This chain's CDR3 is CASSLGQISYNEQFF. The CDR3 DNA is TGTGCCAGCAGCCTCGGACAGATCTCCTACAATGAGCAGTTCTTC. The chain is built from TRBV5-4 and TRBJ2-1; D is possibly TRBD1 (6 bases). Germline lookup yields CDR1 SGHNT and CDR2 YYREEE (reference sequence). The V end was cut by 4 bases, the J end by 0 bases, with 11 bases between. This CDR3 region has 15 residues.